Listed here are 20 T cell receptor beta chains from one sample, sequenced in a study of control samples from healthy donors and cancer patients. Produced via immunoSEQ multiplex PCR; TCRdb's table is partial and in-frame only. The sample contains around 110,000 clones, 70% to 90% of which appear only once. The sequencing sample was made of blood. Receptors originate from a woman aged 70-85 years in good health.

V usage is TRBV5-1 and J usage is TRBJ1-1; D is uncertain. Looked up from germline, CDR1 is SGHRS and CDR2 is YFSETQ. The CDR3 sequence is 14 residues long. Trimming cost V 1 base and J 1 base, with 8 bases left between them. CDR3 DNA sequence: TGCGCCAGCAGCTTGTTTGACGCGAACACTGAAGCTTTCTTT. As protein: CASSLFDANTEAFF.

V and J are TRBV5-3 and TRBJ2-7; 8 bases are shared with TRBD2. TRBV5-3 is filed as an ORF, its function uncertain. The CDR3 has 17 amino acids. With 6 bases clipped from V and 5 bases from J, the junction kept 19 bases outside the gene matches. CDR3 sequence reads: CARTHPTSGSLWDEQYF. CDR3 nucleotides: TGTGCCAGAACCCACCCTACTAGCGGATCTTTGTGGGACGAGCAGTACTTC.

This chain links TRBV25-1 with TRBJ1-2; 7 bases align to TRBD1. V shed 2 bases and J 1 base; nucleotides not matched to a gene: 7. Germline assignment: CDR1 MGHDK and CDR2 SYGVNS. The CDR3 is 16 amino acids. The CDR3 DNA reads as TGTGCCAGCAGTGAAGAAGGGGCAGGGGGTAACTATGGCTACACCTTC. Translated, it gives CASSEEGAGGNYGYTF.

The J gene is TRBJ2-5, the V gene TRBV5-1; 13 bases fit TRBD2. Germline CDR1 and CDR2: SGHRS and YFSETQ. Unmatched junction bases numbered 7, after V lost 3 bases and J lost 5 bases. There are 16 residues in the CDR3. CDR3: CASSSEPGLAGETQYF. The CDR3 DNA is TGCGCCAGCAGCTCGGAACCGGGACTAGCGGGGGAGACCCAGTACTTC.

The table lists this clone with a count of one. This chain uses TRBV6-2 or TRBV6-3 with TRBJ1-2; no clear D gene. The V end lost 6 bases, the J end lost 4 bases, and 12 bases lay between the germline ends. The CDR3 contains 13 residues. CDR1 and CDR2 (germline): MNHEY, SVGEGT. CDR3 amino acids: CASSPGAAYGYTF. Here the CDR3 DNA reads TGTGCCAGCAGCCCCGGCGCAGCCTATGGCTACACCTTC.

The chain combines TRBV27 with TRBJ2-3; D unresolved. CDR1 and CDR2 (germline): MNHEY, SMNVEV (reference sequence). V shed 8 bases and J shed 0 bases, with 15 bases lying between them. The CDR3 spans 15 residues. In DNA form, the CDR3 reads TGTGCCAGCCGATCGGACCAAACAAGCACAGATACGCAGTATTTT. Residues: CASRSDQTSTDTQYF.

The rearrangement uses TRBV7-5 and TRBJ2-7. TRBV7-5 is a recognized pseudogene. This CDR3 contains 16 residues. CDR3 DNA: TGTGCCAGAAGCTTAGTAGGGGGGCCCGCCACGGACGAGCAGTACTTC. Protein: CARSLVGGPATDEQYF.

This chain links TRBV27 with TRBJ2-7; TRBD1 agrees at 11 bases. The CDR3 totals 15 residues. Germline lookup yields CDR1 MNHEY and CDR2 SMNVEV (reference sequence). V was pared by 2 bases and J by 4 bases, with 4 bases of the junction left unmatched. The CDR3 is CASSLGTGGIYEQYF. DNA of the CDR3: TGTGCCAGCAGTTTAGGGACAGGGGGTATATACGAGCAGTACTTC.

This chain joins TRBV6-5 and TRBJ1-1; D unclear. Trimming cost V 5 bases and J 1 base, with 14 bases left between them. The germline CDR1 and CDR2 sequences are MNHEY and SVGAGI. The length of the CDR3 is 15 residues. In DNA, the CDR3 is TGTGCCAGCAGTCTTCAACGACGGGGGAACACTGAAGCTTTCTTT. This gives the protein CASSLQRRGNTEAFF.

V usage is TRBV11-2 and J usage is TRBJ2-3; 9 bases are a match to TRBD1. V lost 4 bases and J lost 2; bases outside the gene matches: 4. The CDR3 is 15 amino acids. Germline V gene sequence: CDR1 SGHAT, CDR2 FQNNGV. CDR3 bases: TGTGCCAGCAGCTCCGGGACAGGGCTCACAGATACGCAGTATTTT. Amino acids: CASSSGTGLTDTQYF.

This clone was observed a single time. The rearrangement links TRBV6-5 to TRBJ1-1; D uncertain. CDR3 length equals 11 residues. The germline CDR1 and CDR2 sequences are MNHEY and SVGAGI. This CDR3 is CVTTWTLEAFF. CDR3 sequence (DNA): TGTGTCACCACCTGGACGCTCGAAGCTTTCTTT.

The V and J genes are TRBV19 and TRBJ1-1, with D maybe TRBD1 (6 bases). The CDR3 is 14 amino acids. V was shortened by 3 bases and J by 1 base, with 9 bases between the two germline ends. Germline lookup yields CDR1 LNHDA and CDR2 SQIVND (reference sequence). CDR3 DNA sequence: TGTGCCAGTAGTATTCAGGGGCCGAACACTGAAGCTTTCTTT. Translation: CASSIQGPNTEAFF.

The chain joins TRBV5-8 to TRBJ2-2, with D possibly matching TRBD1 (6 bases). The V end lost 7 bases, the J end lost 0 bases, and 7 bases lay between the germline ends. Germline V CDR1 and CDR2: SGHTS, YDEGEE. This CDR3 is built from 13 residues. CDR3 sequence: CASGGPNTGELFF. In nucleotides, the CDR3 is TGTGCCAGCGGGGGCCCGAACACCGGGGAGCTGTTTTTT.

This chain uses TRBV11-2 with TRBJ2-2; D is ambiguous. Deletions cut 3 bases from V and 0 bases from J, with 11 bases between. The CDR3 totals 16 residues. Germline loops: CDR1 SGHAT, CDR2 FQNNGV. CDR3 sequence: CASSFMPAANTGELFF. The CDR3 bases are TGTGCCAGCAGCTTTATGCCGGCTGCGAACACCGGGGAGCTGTTTTTT.

J is TRBJ1-2 and V is TRBV6-5; TRBD1 is a possible D gene (5 bases). Trimming removed 7 bases from V and 4 bases from J, with 13 bases in between. This CDR3 comprises 13 residues. Looked up from germline, CDR1 is MNHEY and CDR2 is SVGAGI. The CDR3 nucleotides are TGTGCCAGCACACTTAGGGGCGTCTATGGCTACACCTTC. It encodes CASTLRGVYGYTF.

The V call is TRBV11-2, the J call TRBJ1-1; D is perhaps TRBD1 (5 bases). V was clipped by 4 bases and J by 5 bases, with 23 bases between them. The CDR3 loop spans 17 amino acids. Germline V gene lookup returns CDR1 SGHAT and CDR2 FQNNGV. CDR3 in amino acids: CASSSLRGAGSSTEAFF. CDR3 in DNA: TGTGCCAGCAGCTCCCTAAGGGGCGCAGGGTCAAGTACTGAAGCTTTCTTT. Using reference TRBV11-2 and TRBJ1-1 for the parts outside the CDR3, the full variable domain is EAGVAQSPRYKIIEKRQSVAFWCNPISGHATLYWYQQILGQGPKLLIQFQNNGVVDDSQLPKDRFSAERLKGVDSTLKIQPAKLEDSAVYLCASSSLRGAGSSTEAFFGQGTRLTVV.

The CDR3 loop reads CASSLERGRSYEQYF. The CDR3 nucleotides are TGTGCCAGCAGCTTAGAGAGGGGTAGGTCCTACGAGCAGTACTTC. The gene calls are TRBV11-2 and TRBJ2-7, with D perhaps being TRBD1 or TRBD2 (5 bases each). CDR3 length: 15 residues. Germline V gives CDR1 SGHAT, CDR2 FQNNGV. Trimming left V 0 bases short and J 1 base short, with 10 bases between.

The gene calls are TRBV2 and TRBJ1-1, with TRBD1 as a possible D gene (5 bases). CDR3 length equals 13 residues. CDR1 and CDR2 from the germline V gene are SNHLY and FYNNEI. Trimming took off 5 bases at V and 4 bases at J, with 11 bases between the two ends. The CDR3 reads CASSYSGGTEAFF. For the CDR3, the DNA is TGTGCCAGCAGTTATTCCGGGGGCACTGAAGCTTTCTTT. The whole variable domain, filled in from reference TRBV2 and TRBJ1-1, reads EPEVTQTPSHQVTQMGQEVILRCVPISNHLYFYWYRQILGQKVEFLVSFYNNEISEKSEIFDDQFSVERPDGSNFTLKIRSTKLEDSAMYFCASSYSGGTEAFFGQGTRLTVV.

This chain links TRBV29-1 with TRBJ1-5; TRBD1 is a possible D gene (5 bases). The CDR3 spans 13 residues. The V and J ends lost 2 bases and 7 bases respectively, with 12 bases between them. From germline, CDR1 is SQVTM and CDR2 ANQGSEA. This CDR3 is CSVEMGRGQPQHF. Written as DNA, the CDR3 is TGCAGCGTTGAAATGGGGCGGGGGCAGCCCCAGCATTTT.

The CDR3 coding sequence is TGTGCCAGCAACCTGAGGGGAACCTACAATGAGCAGTTCTTC. Protein sequence: CASNLRGTYNEQFF. The rearrangement uses TRBV6-5 and TRBJ2-1; D may match TRBD1 or TRBD2 (5 bases each). Germline V gene lookup returns CDR1 MNHEY and CDR2 SVGAGI. Trimming took off 7 bases at V and 2 bases at J, with 12 bases between the two ends. This CDR3 contains 14 residues.